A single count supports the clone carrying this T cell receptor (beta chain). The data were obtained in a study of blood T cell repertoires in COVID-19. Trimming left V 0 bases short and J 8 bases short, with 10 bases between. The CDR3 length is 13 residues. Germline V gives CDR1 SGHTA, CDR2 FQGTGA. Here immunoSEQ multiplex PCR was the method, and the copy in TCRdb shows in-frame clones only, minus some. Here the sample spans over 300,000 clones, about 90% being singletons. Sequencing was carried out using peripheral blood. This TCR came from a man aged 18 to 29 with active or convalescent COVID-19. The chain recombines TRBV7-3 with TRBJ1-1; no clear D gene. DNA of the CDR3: TGTGCCAGCAGCTTAACGGCAGTATCCGAAGCTTTCTTT. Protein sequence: CASSLTAVSEAFF.